The 17 T cell receptor beta chains below all came from one sample that was sequenced in a study of T-cell memory formation after mild COVID-19. Using its own MiXCR run on the 5' RACE reads, TCRdb lists one record per CDR3 protein. The table includes 340,000 or so distinct CDR3 sequences, 10% to 15% detected once. Material: PBMCs or a T cell subset sorted from them (not recorded which). Receptors originate from a man aged 18 to 29 who had mild COVID-19 (a few samples of this study predate the infection). Cell type and time point are not known.

The rearrangement joins TRBV12-3 or TRBV12-4 to TRBJ2-1, with D possibly matching TRBD2 (6 bases). V was shortened by 2 bases and J by 5 bases, with 10 bases between the two germline ends. CDR3 length: 14 residues. CDR3 protein: CASSLMGGNNEQFF. Written as DNA, the CDR3 is TGTGCCAGCAGTTTAATGGGGGGTAACAATGAGCAGTTCTTC.

The V call is TRBV19, the J call TRBJ2-1; 7 positions match TRBD2. Germline V gene sequence: CDR1 LNHDA, CDR2 SQIVND (reference sequence). There are 15 residues in the CDR3. V trimming: 6 bases; J trimming: 5 bases; junction bases outside the gene matches: 10. The DNA for the CDR3 is TGTGCCAGTAGACCCTTTTCGGGGGGAGACAATGAGCAGTTCTTC. Its translation is CASRPFSGGDNEQFF.

This clonotype came up a few times. This rearrangement joins TRBV7-3 to TRBJ2-7, with TRBD1 matching over 8 bases. From germline, CDR1 is SGHTA and CDR2 FQGTGA. V lost 3 bases and J lost 5; bases outside the gene matches: 9. The CDR3 has 15 residues. CDR3 nucleotides: TGTGCCAGCAGCTTTGACAGGGGAGGTCTGAACGAGCAGTACTTC. This gives the protein CASSFDRGGLNEQYF.

This sequence joins TRBV4-2 and TRBJ2-7; 11 bases align to TRBD1. Germline V lookup: CDR1 LGHNA, CDR2 YNFKEQ. The CDR3 sequence is 20 residues long. J lost 0 bases, V lost 2 bases, and 15 bases had no gene match. The CDR3 DNA follows: TGTGCCAGCAGCCAAAGGACAGGGGGCGCGGGGCGCCTGGTCTCCTACGAGCAGTACTTC. Its translation: CASSQRTGGAGRLVSYEQYF.

The genes are TRBV11-3 and TRBJ2-5; 7 nucleotides align to TRBD2. V gave up 5 bases and J gave up 5 bases; unmatched junction bases: 11. The CDR3 is 15 amino acids. Germline loops: CDR1 SGHNT, CDR2 YENEEA. CDR3 in amino acids: CASSRAAGVTETQYF. The CDR3 DNA follows: TGTGCCAGCAGCCGGGCCGCGGGGGTGACGGAGACCCAGTACTTC.

The rearrangement uses TRBV6-2 or TRBV6-3 and TRBJ2-7; D gene unclear. The CDR3 has 14 residues. Germline V lookup: CDR1 MNHEY, CDR2 SVGEGT. Trimming took 6 bases from V and 3 from J, leaving 15 bases between them. The CDR3 nucleotides are TGTGCCAGCAGAGACCTAATCGCCTACTACGAGCAGTACTTC. Its translation is CASRDLIAYYEQYF.

This clonotype was observed a handful of times. The chain has TRBV3-1 and TRBJ1-1; no firm D call. Per germline, CDR1 LGHDT and CDR2 YNNKEL (reference sequence). This CDR3 is 15 amino acids long. V lost 5 bases, J lost 9 bases, and 22 bases lay in between. CDR3 loop: CASSVSPQASSKAFF. The CDR3 DNA is TGTGCCAGCAGCGTTTCCCCCCAGGCGTCGAGTAAAGCTTTCTTT.

There are a few counts of this clonotype. The J gene is TRBJ2-7, the V gene TRBV12-3 or TRBV12-4, with TRBD1 matching 9 bases. V trimming: 6 bases; J trimming: 5 bases; junction bases outside the gene matches: 2. The CDR3 consists of 12 residues. The CDR3 is CASSRDRDEQYV. CDR3 nucleotide sequence: TGTGCCAGCAGCCGGGACAGGGACGAGCAGTACGTC.

Only a few counts were recorded for this clonotype. This chain connects TRBV5-1 to TRBJ2-1; 8 nucleotides align to TRBD2. The CDR3 extends over 17 amino acids. J lost 2 bases, V lost 4 bases, and 11 bases had no gene match. The germline V gene encodes CDR1 SGHRS and CDR2 YFSETQ. The CDR3 sequence: CASSLGDGRGAYNEQFF. The CDR3 region has the DNA TGCGCCAGCAGCCTGGGTGATGGGCGGGGGGCCTACAATGAGCAGTTCTTC.

The chain uses TRBV5-4 and TRBJ2-7; 8 nucleotides match TRBD1. Germline V CDR1 and CDR2: SGHNT, YYREEE (reference sequence). Losses at the gene ends were 5 bases for V and 5 bases for J; bases not matched to a gene: 3. This CDR3 contains 12 residues. This CDR3 is CASSDRGNEQYV. CDR3 sequence (DNA): TGTGCCAGCAGTGACAGGGGAAACGAGCAGTACGTC.

This chain joins TRBV7-2 and TRBJ1-6; D is unclear. Trimming took off 2 bases at V and 7 bases at J, with 3 bases between the two ends. The CDR3 spans 12 residues. Germline V gene data show CDR1 as SGHTA and CDR2 as FQGNSA. Written as DNA, the CDR3 is TGTGCCAGCAGCTTAAGGAATTCACCCCTCCACTTT. Translating gives CASSLRNSPLHF.

The table lists this clonotype with many counts. J is TRBJ2-7 and V is TRBV7-2; the match to TRBD1 covers 9 bases. J was trimmed by 0 bases and V by 5 bases; bases with no gene match: 5. This CDR3 is 15 amino acids long. CDR1 and CDR2 from the germline V gene are SGHTA and FQGNSA. The CDR3 DNA is TGTGCCAGCAGCCCCGGGACAGGGACCTCCTACGAGCAGTACTTC. The encoded protein is CASSPGTGTSYEQYF.

There are many counts of this clonotype. The chain has TRBV5-1 and TRBJ2-6; no clear D gene. Germline CDR1 is SGHRS and CDR2 is YFSETQ. V lost 4 bases to trimming and J lost 3 bases, with 11 bases between them. The length of the CDR3 is 15 residues. Written as DNA, the CDR3 is TGCGCCAGCAGCCCCCTAGGGATTGGGGCCAACGTCCTGACTTTC. Its translation is CASSPLGIGANVLTF.

This clonotype came up a few times. The chain carries TRBV6-5 and TRBJ1-3; D may be TRBD1 (5 bases). V was trimmed by 8 bases and J by 0 bases, leaving 11 bases between them. This CDR3 contains 14 residues. Germline V lookup: CDR1 MNHEY, CDR2 SVGAGI. In nucleotides, the CDR3 is TGTGCCAGCGGGACGCGGGCCTCTGGAAACACCATATATTTT. Its protein is CASGTRASGNTIYF.

The chain combines TRBV12-3 or TRBV12-4 with TRBJ1-5; 10 positions agree with TRBD1. The CDR3 sequence is 14 residues long. Trimming at V came to 6 bases and at J to 5 bases, leaving 4 bases not matched to a gene. This CDR3 is CASRPGTGDQPQHF. The CDR3 DNA reads as TGTGCCAGCAGGCCCGGGACAGGGGATCAGCCCCAGCATTTT.

This clonotype was seen a handful of times. The chain combines TRBV20-1 with TRBJ2-1; 8 bases fit TRBD2. Germline loops: CDR1 DFQATT, CDR2 SNEGSKA (reference sequence). CDR3 length equals 15 residues. The V and J ends lost 1 base and 2 bases, in that order; junction bases with no gene match: 4. As DNA, the CDR3 is TGCAGTGCTAGAGCTAGACTAGCGCCCTACAATGAGCAGTTCTTC. It is translated as CSARARLAPYNEQFF.

The gene calls are TRBV7-3 and TRBJ2-7; D possibly corresponds to TRBD2 (6 bases). This CDR3 spans 15 amino acids. With 7 bases removed from V and 2 bases from J, the gap between germline ends came to 18 bases. CDR1 and CDR2 (germline): SGHTA, FQGTGA. CDR3 loop: CASTPRGTAAYEQYV. Written as DNA, the CDR3 is TGTGCCAGCACCCCTCGGGGGACTGCGGCCTACGAGCAGTACGTC.